This entry lists 16 T cell receptor beta chains sequenced from one sample in a study of CD8+ T cells in alopecia areata. cDNA serving as the sequencing template came from extracted, reverse transcribed RNA. The repertoire was sequenced with immunoSEQ multiplex PCR; TCRdb's copy has only in-frame clones and lacks some. The table includes about 160,000 clones, about nine tenths detected once. Sequencing used CD8+ T cells sorted from blood, obtained at week 0. The receptors originated from a human donor with alopecia areata.

This chain uses TRBV27 with TRBJ2-7, with D unclear. The CDR3 runs to 13 residues. The germline CDR1 and CDR2 sequences are MNHEY and SMNVEV (reference sequence). Trimming shortened V by 5 bases and J by 3 bases, and 11 bases separated the two germline ends. The CDR3 loop is CASSRFRHYEQYF. The CDR3, as DNA: TGTGCCAGCAGTCGATTCCGACACTACGAGCAGTACTTC.

The chain joins TRBV6-5 to TRBJ1-1; no clear D gene. The V end was cut by 6 bases, the J end by 7 bases, with 9 bases between. In germline, CDR1 is MNHEY, CDR2 SVGAGI. The CDR3 is made up of 11 amino acids. CDR3 region: CASRSSFEAFF. Written as DNA, the CDR3 is TGTGCCAGCAGGTCTTCCTTTGAAGCTTTCTTT.

This chain connects TRBV7-9 to TRBJ1-4; maybe TRBD1 (5 bases). Trimming shortened V by 3 bases and J by 4 bases, and 12 bases separated the two germline ends. Germline V lookup: CDR1 SEHNR, CDR2 FQNEAQ (reference sequence). CDR3 length equals 15 residues. CDR3 bases: TGTGCCAGCAGCTTGTCCGGGACCAGTAATGAAAAACTGTTTTTT. Its translation is CASSLSGTSNEKLFF.

The gene calls are TRBV29-1 and TRBJ2-3, with D perhaps given as TRBD1 or TRBD2 (5 bases each). The CDR3 is 15 amino acids. Trimming removed 2 bases at V and 5 bases at J, with 17 bases between. CDR1 is SQVTM, CDR2 ANQGSEA, per germline. As DNA, the CDR3 is TGCAGCGTTGAACCCGACTTCGGGGACCTAGATACGCAGTATTTT. Protein product: CSVEPDFGDLDTQYF.

The chain recombines TRBV7-9 with TRBJ2-1; possibly TRBD2 for D (6 bases). CDR3 length: 15 amino acids. Germline V gives CDR1 SEHNR, CDR2 FQNEAQ (reference sequence). Trimming took off 1 base at V and 4 bases at J, with 11 bases between the two ends. The CDR3 loop reads CASSLEASAYNEQFF. The CDR3 DNA sequence: TGTGCCAGCAGCTTAGAGGCTAGCGCGTACAATGAGCAGTTCTTC.

This chain links TRBV2 with TRBJ2-7; D call uncertain. This CDR3 spans 15 amino acids. In germline, CDR1 is SNHLY, CDR2 FYNNEI. V was cut by 2 bases and J by 3 bases, with 14 bases left in between. In DNA, the CDR3 is TGTGCCAGCAGTGAATCTGGGTTGGGTCTCTACGAGCAGTACTTC. Its translation: CASSESGLGLYEQYF.

V usage is TRBV11-2 and J usage is TRBJ1-2, with 7 bases fitting TRBD1. Looked up from germline, CDR1 is SGHAT and CDR2 is FQNNGV. V lost 5 bases, J lost 6 bases, and 6 bases stayed unmatched. This CDR3 has 13 residues. The CDR3 loop reads CASSLGDSDGYTF. Written as DNA, the CDR3 is TGTGCCAGCAGCCTAGGGGACAGCGATGGCTACACCTTC.

This chain uses TRBV6-1 with TRBJ2-3; TRBD2 agrees at 13 bases. The CDR3 loop spans 15 amino acids. CDR1 is MNHNS and CDR2 is SASEGT in the germline V gene. V lost 4 bases, J lost 4 bases, and 2 bases stayed unmatched. The CDR3, as DNA: TGTGCCAGCAGTGGGACTAGCGGGGGCCCAGATACGCAGTATTTT. Residues: CASSGTSGGPDTQYF.

The chain uses TRBV7-9 and TRBJ1-1, with D possibly being TRBD1 (5 bases). V was clipped by 3 bases and J by 1 base, with 18 bases between them. CDR3 length: 17 amino acids. Per germline, CDR1 SEHNR and CDR2 FQNEAQ (reference sequence). CDR3 protein: CASSFRGRGQGNTEAFF. The CDR3 region has the DNA TGTGCCAGCAGCTTTAGAGGTCGTGGTCAGGGGAACACTGAAGCTTTCTTT.

This rearrangement joins TRBV7-3 to TRBJ1-2; no clear D. Per germline, CDR1 SGHTA and CDR2 FQGTGA. The CDR3 extends over 14 amino acids. V was trimmed by 2 bases and J by 1 base, leaving 8 bases between them. The CDR3 sequence: CASSLSGDNYGYTF. The CDR3 DNA sequence: TGTGCCAGCAGCTTATCCGGAGATAACTATGGCTACACCTTC.

This chain links TRBV7-9 with TRBJ2-7, with TRBD1 identical over 9 bases. The CDR3 loop spans 16 amino acids. Trimming took 1 base from V and 0 from J; bases not matched to a gene: 4. CDR1 and CDR2 from the germline V gene are SEHNR and FQNEAQ (reference sequence). DNA of the CDR3: TGTGCCAGCAGCTTAGGACGGGACAGGGCCTCCTACGAGCAGTACTTC. Translated: CASSLGRDRASYEQYF.

The V gene is TRBV29-1, the J gene TRBJ2-1; TRBD2 matches at 8 bases. V shed 3 bases and J 8 bases; nucleotides not matched to a gene: 3. The germline V gene has CDR1 SQVTM and CDR2 ANQGSEA. There are 12 residues in the CDR3. CDR3 region: CSVERGDYEQFF. The CDR3 DNA follows: TGCAGCGTTGAGCGGGGGGACTATGAGCAGTTCTTC.

The chain has TRBV9 and TRBJ2-1; 7 bases line up with TRBD2. With V trimmed by 1 base and J by 2 bases, 3 bases remained unmatched. The germline CDR1 and CDR2 sequences are SGDLS and YYNGEE. This CDR3 has 15 amino acids. The CDR3 DNA is TGTGCCAGCAGCGTACTAGCGGCCCCCTACAATGAGCAGTTCTTC. It encodes CASSVLAAPYNEQFF.

Concerning this clone: The junction departs from the called germline gene at one end, perhaps through a read error. The V and J genes are TRBV2 and TRBJ2-1; D ambiguous. The CDR3 runs to 10 residues. Germline lookup yields CDR1 SNHLY and CDR2 FYNNEI. CDR3 DNA sequence: TGTGCCAGCAGAGGGAAAAAATCGATCTTC. Its translation is CASRGKKSIF.

The J gene is TRBJ2-5, the V gene TRBV6-6; D gene uncertain. The DNA end is more similar to TRBJ2-7, so the J call may be wrong. CDR1 MNHNY and CDR2 SVGAGI come from the germline V gene (reference sequence). There are 14 residues in the CDR3. The CDR3 DNA reads TGTGCCAGCAGTTACTCGGGCAACGACTACGAGCAGTACTTC. It specifies CASSYSGNDYEQYF.

The chain recombines TRBV11-2 with TRBJ2-3; tentative D call: TRBD2 (6 bases). The V and J ends lost 0 bases and 0 bases respectively, with 16 bases between them. This CDR3 region has 18 residues. From germline, CDR1 is SGHAT and CDR2 FQNNGV. This CDR3 is CASSLDPGGALSTDTQYF. CDR3 in DNA: TGTGCCAGCAGCTTAGATCCCGGAGGGGCCCTTAGCACAGATACGCAGTATTTT.